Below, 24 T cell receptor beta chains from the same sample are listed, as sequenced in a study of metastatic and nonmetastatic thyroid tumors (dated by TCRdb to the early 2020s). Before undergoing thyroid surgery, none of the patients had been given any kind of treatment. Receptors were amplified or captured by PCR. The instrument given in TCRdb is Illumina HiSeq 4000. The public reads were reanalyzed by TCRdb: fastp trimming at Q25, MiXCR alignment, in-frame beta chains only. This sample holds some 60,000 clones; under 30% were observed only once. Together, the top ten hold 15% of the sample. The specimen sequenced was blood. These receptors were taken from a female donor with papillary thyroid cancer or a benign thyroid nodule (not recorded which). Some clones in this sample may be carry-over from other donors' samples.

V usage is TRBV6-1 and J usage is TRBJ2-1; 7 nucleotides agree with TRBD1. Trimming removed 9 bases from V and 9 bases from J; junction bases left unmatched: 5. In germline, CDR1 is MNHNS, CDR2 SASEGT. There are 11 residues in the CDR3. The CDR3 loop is CARTGQVEQFF. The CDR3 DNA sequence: TGTGCCAGGACCGGACAGGTTGAGCAGTTCTTC.

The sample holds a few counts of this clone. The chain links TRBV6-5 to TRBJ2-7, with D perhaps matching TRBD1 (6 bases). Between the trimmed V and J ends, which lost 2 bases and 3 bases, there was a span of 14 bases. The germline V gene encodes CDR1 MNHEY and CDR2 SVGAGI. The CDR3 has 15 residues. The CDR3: CASSYAMGAVYEQYF. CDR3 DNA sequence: TGTGCCAGCAGTTACGCCATGGGGGCCGTCTACGAGCAGTACTTC.

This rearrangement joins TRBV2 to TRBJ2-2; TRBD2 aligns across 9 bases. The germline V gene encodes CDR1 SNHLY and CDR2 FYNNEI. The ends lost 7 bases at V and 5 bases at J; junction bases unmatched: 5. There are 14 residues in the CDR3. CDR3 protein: CASIAGGYTGELFF. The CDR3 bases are TGTGCCAGCATTGCGGGAGGGTATACCGGGGAGCTGTTTTTT.

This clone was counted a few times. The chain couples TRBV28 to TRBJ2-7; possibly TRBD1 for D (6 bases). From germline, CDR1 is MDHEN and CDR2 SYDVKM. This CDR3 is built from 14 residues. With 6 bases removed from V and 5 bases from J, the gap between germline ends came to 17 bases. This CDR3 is CASSLPQGTNEQYF. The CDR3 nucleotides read TGTGCCAGCAGCTTACCCCAGGGGACAAACGAGCAGTACTTC.

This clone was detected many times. CDR3 DNA: TGTGCCAGCAGCGTAGAGGTAAACGCGAACACCGGGGAGCTGTTTTTT. Protein product: CASSVEVNANTGELFF. V is TRBV9 and J is TRBJ2-2; no clear D gene. In germline, CDR1 is SGDLS, CDR2 YYNGEE. The CDR3 extends over 16 amino acids. The V gene lost 0 bases and the J gene lost 0 bases, with 9 bases spanning the gap.

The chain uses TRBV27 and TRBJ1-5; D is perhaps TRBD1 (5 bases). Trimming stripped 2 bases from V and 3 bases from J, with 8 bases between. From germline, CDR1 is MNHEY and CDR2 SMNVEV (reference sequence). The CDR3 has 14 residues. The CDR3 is CASSLGGINQPQHF. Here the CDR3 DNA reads TGTGCCAGCAGTTTAGGGGGTATCAATCAGCCCCAGCATTTT.

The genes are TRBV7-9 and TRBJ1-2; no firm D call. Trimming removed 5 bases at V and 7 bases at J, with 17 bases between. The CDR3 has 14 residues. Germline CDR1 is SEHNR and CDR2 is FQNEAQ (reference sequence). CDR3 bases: TGTGCCAGCAGCCATTCAGACACCTCGGCTGGCTACACCTTC. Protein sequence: CASSHSDTSAGYTF.

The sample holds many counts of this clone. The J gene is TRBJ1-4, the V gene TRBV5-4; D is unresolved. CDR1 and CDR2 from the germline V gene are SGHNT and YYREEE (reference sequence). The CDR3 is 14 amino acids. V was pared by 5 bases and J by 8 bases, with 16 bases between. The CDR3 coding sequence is TGTGCCAGCAGTAAGGCCCCCAAGGACGAAAAACTGTTTTTT. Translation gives CASSKAPKDEKLFF.

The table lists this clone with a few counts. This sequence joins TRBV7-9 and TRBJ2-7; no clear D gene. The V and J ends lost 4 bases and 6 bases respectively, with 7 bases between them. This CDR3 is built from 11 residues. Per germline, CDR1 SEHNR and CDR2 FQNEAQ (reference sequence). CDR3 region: CASSYLGEQYF. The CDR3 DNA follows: TGTGCCAGCAGCTACCTGGGCGAGCAGTACTTC. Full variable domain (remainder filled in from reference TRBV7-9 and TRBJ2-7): DTGVSQNPRHKITKRGQNVTFRCDPISEHNRLYWYRQTLGQGPEFLTYFQNEAQLEKSRLLSDRFSAERPKGSFSTLEIQRTEQGDSAMYLCASSYLGEQYFGPGTRLTVT.

Here the CDR3 DNA reads TGTGCCAGCAGCAGTACTAGCGGGGTCTACGAGCAGTACTTC. Translation gives CASSSTSGVYEQYF. This chain joins TRBV3-1 and TRBJ2-7, with 10 bases matching TRBD2. J was trimmed by 3 bases and V by 5 bases; bases with no gene match: 4. The V gene's germline CDR1 is LGHDT and CDR2 YNNKEL (reference sequence). The CDR3 runs to 14 residues.

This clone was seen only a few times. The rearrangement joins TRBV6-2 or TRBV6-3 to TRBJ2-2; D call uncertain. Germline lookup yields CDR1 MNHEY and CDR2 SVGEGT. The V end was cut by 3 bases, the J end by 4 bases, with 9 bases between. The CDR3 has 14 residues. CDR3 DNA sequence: TGTGCCAGCAGTTATTACTCTGGCACCGGGGAGCTGTTTTTT. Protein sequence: CASSYYSGTGELFF.

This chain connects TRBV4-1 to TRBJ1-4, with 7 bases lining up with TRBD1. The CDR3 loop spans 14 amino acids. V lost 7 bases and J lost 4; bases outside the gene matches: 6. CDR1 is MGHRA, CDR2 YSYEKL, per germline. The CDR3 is CASNTGAFNEKLFF. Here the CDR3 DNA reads TGCGCCAGCAATACAGGGGCCTTTAATGAAAAACTGTTTTTT.

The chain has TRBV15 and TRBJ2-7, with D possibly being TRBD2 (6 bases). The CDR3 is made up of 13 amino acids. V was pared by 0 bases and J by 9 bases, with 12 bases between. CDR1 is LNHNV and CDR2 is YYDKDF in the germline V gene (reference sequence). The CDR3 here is CATSRDGGFAQYF. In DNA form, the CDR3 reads TGTGCCACCAGCAGAGATGGGGGGTTCGCGCAGTACTTC.

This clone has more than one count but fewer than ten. In DNA, the CDR3 is TGTGCCAGCAGCCCAAAGGGAGGGGCCAACGTCCTGACTTTC. It is translated as CASSPKGGANVLTF. The V and J genes are TRBV7-2 and TRBJ2-6; no clear D gene. V was cut by 5 bases and J by 4 bases, with 9 bases left in between. Germline CDR1 and CDR2: SGHTA and FQGNSA. The CDR3 runs 14 residues.

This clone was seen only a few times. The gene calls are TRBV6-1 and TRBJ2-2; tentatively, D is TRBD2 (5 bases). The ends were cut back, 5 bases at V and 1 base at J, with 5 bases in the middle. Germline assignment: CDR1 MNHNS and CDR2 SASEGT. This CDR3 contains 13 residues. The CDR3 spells CASSSGNTGELFF. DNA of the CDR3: TGTGCCAGCAGTAGCGGGAACACCGGGGAGCTGTTTTTT.

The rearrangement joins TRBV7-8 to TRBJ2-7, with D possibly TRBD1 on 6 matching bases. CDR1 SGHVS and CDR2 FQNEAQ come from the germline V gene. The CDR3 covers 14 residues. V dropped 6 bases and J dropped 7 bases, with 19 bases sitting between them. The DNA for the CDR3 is TGTGCCAGCAGAAAAATACAGGGACCCGAGGAGCAGTACGTC. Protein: CASRKIQGPEEQYV.

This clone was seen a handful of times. The CDR3 coding sequence is TGTGCCAGCAGTTTGAGTGAAACGGGCTGGGGTTGGGATACGCAGTATTTT. Translating gives CASSLSETGWGWDTQYF. The rearrangement links TRBV28 to TRBJ2-3; D unclear. Germline assignment: CDR1 MDHEN and CDR2 SYDVKM. The CDR3 covers 17 residues. Trimming stripped 3 bases from V and 6 bases from J, with 22 bases between.

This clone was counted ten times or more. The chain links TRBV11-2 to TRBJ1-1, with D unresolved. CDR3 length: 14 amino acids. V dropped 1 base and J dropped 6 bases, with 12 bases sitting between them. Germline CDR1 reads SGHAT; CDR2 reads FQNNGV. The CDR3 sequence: CASSLGPGRAEAFF. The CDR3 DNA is TGTGCCAGCAGCTTAGGTCCGGGGAGGGCTGAAGCTTTCTTT.

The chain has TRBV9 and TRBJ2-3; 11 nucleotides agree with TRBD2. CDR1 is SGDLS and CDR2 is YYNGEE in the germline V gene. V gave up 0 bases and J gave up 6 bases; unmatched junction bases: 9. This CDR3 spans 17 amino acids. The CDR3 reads CASSVEGLAGLGDTQYF. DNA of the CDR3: TGTGCCAGCAGCGTAGAAGGACTAGCGGGCTTAGGGGATACGCAGTATTTT.

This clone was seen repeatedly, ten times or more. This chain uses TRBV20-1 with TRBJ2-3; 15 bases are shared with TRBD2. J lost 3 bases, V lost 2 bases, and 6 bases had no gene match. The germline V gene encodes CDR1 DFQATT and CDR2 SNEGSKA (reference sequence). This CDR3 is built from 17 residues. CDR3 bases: TGCAGTGCTAGATCTGGACTAGCGGGAGGGGGGACAGATACGCAGTATTTT. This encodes CSARSGLAGGGTDTQYF.

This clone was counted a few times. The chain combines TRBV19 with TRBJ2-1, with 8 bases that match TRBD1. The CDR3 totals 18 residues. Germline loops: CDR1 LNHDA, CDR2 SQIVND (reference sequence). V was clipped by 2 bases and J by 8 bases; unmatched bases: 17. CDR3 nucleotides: TGTGCCAGTAGTATACTCGCCGACGGACAGGGCCGTTTTGATGAGCAGTTCTTC. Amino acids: CASSILADGQGRFDEQFF.

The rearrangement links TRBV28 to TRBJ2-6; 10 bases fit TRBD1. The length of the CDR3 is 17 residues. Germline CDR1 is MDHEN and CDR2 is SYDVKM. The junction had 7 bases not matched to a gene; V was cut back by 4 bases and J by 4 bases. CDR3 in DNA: TGTGCCAGCAGTTCTCGACAGGGGGCGAGGGGGGCCAACGTCCTGACTTTC. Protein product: CASSSRQGARGANVLTF.

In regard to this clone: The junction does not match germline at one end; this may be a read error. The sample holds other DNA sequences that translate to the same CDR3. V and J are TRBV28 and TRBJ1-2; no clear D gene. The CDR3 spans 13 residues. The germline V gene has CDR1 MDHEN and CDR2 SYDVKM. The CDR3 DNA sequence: TGTGCCAGCAGTTTCGGCGGCCCTAAGAGCTACACCTTT. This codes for CASSFGGPKSYTF.

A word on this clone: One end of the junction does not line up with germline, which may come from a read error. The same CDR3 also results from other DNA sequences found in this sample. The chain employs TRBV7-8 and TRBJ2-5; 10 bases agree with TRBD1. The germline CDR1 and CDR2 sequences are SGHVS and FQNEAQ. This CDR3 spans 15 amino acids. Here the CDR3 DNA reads TGTGCCAGCAGCTTAGCATGGACAGGGGGAGAGACCCAGTATTTC. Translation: CASSLAWTGGETQYF.